This entry lists 21 T cell receptor beta chains sequenced from one sample in a study of shared T cell receptors in the human thymus. Clones were sequenced by immunoSEQ multiplex PCR, and TCRdb holds only the in-frame ones, with some missing. The sample holds 720,000 or so clones, 80% to 90% seen once. These data were also reused for a study on human thymus T cells.

Sequenced input: thymocytes. The source is a girl under three years old with a congenital heart defect.

The rearrangement joins TRBV5-6 to TRBJ1-2, with D possibly matching TRBD1 (5 bases). Deletions cut 3 bases from V and 2 bases from J, with 17 bases between. Germline V gene lookup returns CDR1 SGHDT and CDR2 YYEEEE. The CDR3 spans 16 residues. The CDR3 protein is CASSSERTRTNYGYTF. CDR3 sequence (DNA): TGTGCCAGCAGCTCTGAAAGGACACGAACAAACTATGGCTACACCTTC.

The V and J genes are TRBV15 and TRBJ2-1; the match to TRBD2 covers 10 bases. Trimming at V came to 5 bases and at J to 2 bases, leaving 9 bases not matched to a gene. Germline V gives CDR1 LNHNV, CDR2 YYDKDF (reference sequence). The CDR3 is 17 residues long. The CDR3 region is CATSVKLAGYTYNEQFF. CDR3 coding DNA: TGTGCCACCAGCGTAAAACTAGCGGGGTACACCTACAATGAGCAGTTCTTC.

The V call is TRBV14, the J call TRBJ2-1; tentatively, D is TRBD1 (6 bases). The ends were cut back, 1 base at V and 7 bases at J, with 14 bases in the middle. The CDR3 sequence is 15 residues long. The germline V gene encodes CDR1 SGHDN and CDR2 FVKESK. The CDR3 bases are TGTGCCAGCAGCCAAGGGTCCCCCCAGGGGAATGAGCAGTTCTTC. Its translation is CASSQGSPQGNEQFF.

This chain links TRBV5-4 with TRBJ2-1; D might be TRBD1 (6 bases). V was cut by 4 bases and J by 6 bases, with 20 bases left in between. The CDR3 loop spans 16 amino acids. The V gene's germline CDR1 is SGHNT and CDR2 YYREEE (reference sequence). The CDR3 region is CASSKRDTVGCNEQFF. The DNA for the CDR3 is TGTGCCAGCAGCAAGAGGGACACCGTCGGGTGCAATGAGCAGTTCTTC.

Worth noting for this clone: Other DNA sequences in this sample translate to the same CDR3. CDR3 sequence: CASSPRDSSYEQYF. The CDR3 DNA reads as TGTGCCAGCAGTCCCCGGGACAGCTCCTACGAGCAGTACTTC. The chain has TRBV27 and TRBJ2-7, with 7 nucleotides matching TRBD1. V shed 5 bases and J 0 bases; nucleotides not matched to a gene: 4. CDR1 and CDR2 (germline): MNHEY, SMNVEV (reference sequence). The CDR3 contains 14 residues.

This chain connects TRBV6-5 to TRBJ2-1, with D perhaps TRBD2 (6 bases). Germline values: CDR1 MNHEY, CDR2 SVGAGI. V was pared by 4 bases and J by 7 bases, with 20 bases between. The CDR3 is made up of 16 amino acids. The CDR3 DNA follows: TGTGCCAGCAGTTGCCACCGGGAGACCCGATATAATGAGCAGTTCTTC. As protein: CASSCHRETRYNEQFF.

Only a few counts were recorded for this clone. This sequence joins TRBV6-1 and TRBJ1-5; D is unresolved. Per the germline V gene, CDR1 is MNHNS and CDR2 is SASEGT. This CDR3 is built from 14 residues. V lost 8 bases and J lost 5, with 16 bases in between. The CDR3 spells CASRAGGFYQPQHF. For the CDR3, the DNA is TGTGCCAGCCGAGCCGGCGGATTCTATCAGCCCCAGCATTTT.

The chain combines TRBV27 with TRBJ1-5; D might be TRBD1 (5 bases). From germline, CDR1 is MNHEY and CDR2 SMNVEV (reference sequence). The CDR3 runs 14 residues. V lost 2 bases to trimming and J lost 7 bases, with 12 bases between them. The DNA of the CDR3 is TGTGCCAGCAGTTTAAATAAGGGGAAGCAGCCCCAGCATTTT. Translated: CASSLNKGKQPQHF.

The chain carries TRBV19 and TRBJ1-1; D gene ambiguous. The V gene's germline CDR1 is LNHDA and CDR2 SQIVND (reference sequence). Trimming cost V 0 bases and J 6 bases, with 17 bases left between them. The CDR3 is made up of 16 amino acids. The CDR3 region has the DNA TGTGCCAGTAGTATAGAGGCGGGGAAAGGGAGCCCTGAAGCTTTCTTT. Translation: CASSIEAGKGSPEAFF.

The J gene is TRBJ2-1, the V gene TRBV4-1; 11 bases map to TRBD2. The CDR3 loop spans 18 amino acids. V shed 4 bases and J 6 bases; nucleotides not matched to a gene: 14. The germline CDR1 and CDR2 sequences are MGHRA and YSYEKL. The CDR3 sequence is CASSPLRGTSGGGNEQFF. CDR3 sequence (DNA): TGCGCCAGCAGCCCCCTGAGGGGCACTAGCGGGGGCGGCAATGAGCAGTTCTTC.

The chain joins TRBV29-1 to TRBJ2-5; 10 nucleotides match TRBD2. The CDR3 extends over 15 amino acids. J lost 5 bases, V lost 4 bases, and 10 bases had no gene match. CDR1 is SQVTM, CDR2 ANQGSEA, per germline. The CDR3 reads CSVGVSGGAVETQYF. CDR3 bases: TGCAGCGTTGGTGTAAGCGGGGGGGCCGTGGAGACCCAGTACTTC. Variable domain in full (rest from reference TRBV29-1 and TRBJ2-5): SAVISQKPSRDICQRGTSLTIQCQVDSQVTMMFWYRQQPGQSLTLIATANQGSEATYESGFVIDKFPISRPNLTFSTLTVSNMSPEDSSIYLCSVGVSGGAVETQYFGPGTRLLVL.

The chain combines TRBV5-4 with TRBJ2-3; the match to TRBD2 covers 10 bases. The germline CDR1 and CDR2 sequences are SGHNT and YYREEE (reference sequence). CDR3 length: 15 residues. With V trimmed by 2 bases and J by 4 bases, 4 bases remained unmatched. The CDR3 nucleotides are TGTGCCAGCAGCTTCACAGCGGGGGGGCCAGATACGCAGTATTTT. It specifies CASSFTAGGPDTQYF.

CDR3 in amino acids: CASLYALGALNQPQHF. In DNA, the CDR3 is TGTGCCAGCCTTTACGCGTTGGGGGCTTTAAATCAGCCCCAGCATTTT. This chain connects TRBV28 to TRBJ1-5, with a tentative D call TRBD1 (6 bases). The length of the CDR3 is 16 residues. Germline V CDR1 and CDR2: MDHEN, SYDVKM. V lost 8 bases to trimming and J lost 4 bases, with 21 bases between them.

This clone was counted between two and nine times. This chain connects TRBV11-2 to TRBJ2-3; the match to TRBD2 covers 13 bases. There are 18 residues in the CDR3. From germline, CDR1 is SGHAT and CDR2 FQNNGV. The V gene end was trimmed by 0 bases and the J gene end by 2 bases; junction bases not matched to a gene: 5. The CDR3 DNA reads as TGTGCCAGCAGCTTAGATCCCGGACTAGCGGGGGCCACAGATACGCAGTATTTT. Translation gives CASSLDPGLAGATDTQYF. The full variable domain, rest sourced from reference TRBV11-2 and TRBJ2-3, is EAGVAQSPRYKIIEKRQSVAFWCNPISGHATLYWYQQILGQGPKLLIQFQNNGVVDDSQLPKDRFSAERLKGVDSTLKIQPAKLEDSAVYLCASSLDPGLAGATDTQYFGPGTRLTVL.

The chain has TRBV19 and TRBJ2-2, with 7 positions matching TRBD1. With 4 bases clipped from V and 0 bases from J, the junction kept 11 bases outside the gene matches. This CDR3 has 18 amino acids. CDR1 is LNHDA and CDR2 is SQIVND in the germline V gene (reference sequence). The CDR3 nucleotides are TGTGCCAGTAGTACGCCCTACCGACAGGGACCGAACACCGGGGAGCTGTTTTTT. Amino acids: CASSTPYRQGPNTGELFF.

This clone was recorded a few times. The chain employs TRBV13 and TRBJ1-1, with TRBD1 matching 8 bases. CDR1 is PRHDT, CDR2 FYEKMQ, per germline (reference sequence). The CDR3 runs 15 residues. After removal of 3 bases from V and 0 bases from J, the junction contained 3 bases not matched to a gene. CDR3 loop: CASSFRQGMNTEAFF. CDR3 DNA: TGTGCCAGCAGCTTCCGACAGGGGATGAACACTGAAGCTTTCTTT.

This clone was counted between two and nine times. This sequence joins TRBV28 and TRBJ1-5; 9 bases agree with TRBD1. V was pared by 4 bases and J by 3 bases, with 7 bases of the junction left unmatched. CDR3 size: 16 residues. Germline lookup yields CDR1 MDHEN and CDR2 SYDVKM. The CDR3 spells CASSSKRTGDNQPQHF. CDR3 nucleotide sequence: TGTGCCAGCAGTTCAAAAAGGACAGGGGACAATCAGCCCCAGCATTTT.

The chain links TRBV7-8 to TRBJ2-1; a weak D match, TRBD2 (6 bases). The length of the CDR3 is 17 residues. The germline gives CDR1 SGHVS, CDR2 FQNEAQ. V lost 3 bases and J lost 12, with 27 bases in between. CDR3 sequence: CASSFPELAGNIMRQFF. The CDR3 DNA is TGTGCCAGCAGCTTCCCGGAACTAGCCGGGAATATAATGAGGCAGTTCTTC.

J is TRBJ1-3 and V is TRBV7-9; weak D call: TRBD1 (5 bases). The CDR3 has 14 residues. Germline V gene data show CDR1 as SEHNR and CDR2 as FQNEAQ (reference sequence). Trimming took 5 bases from V and 2 from J, leaving 10 bases between them. CDR3 DNA: TGTGCCAGCAGCACCGACAGCGCTGGAAACACCATATATTTT. The encoded protein is CASSTDSAGNTIYF.

This chain connects TRBV19 to TRBJ1-2, with D possibly being TRBD1 (5 bases). CDR1 is LNHDA and CDR2 is SQIVND in the germline V gene (reference sequence). The CDR3 runs 14 residues. V was trimmed by 0 bases and J by 7 bases, leaving 12 bases between them. The CDR3 sequence: CASSIDHGGAGYTF. The CDR3 DNA reads TGTGCCAGTAGTATAGACCATGGAGGGGCTGGCTACACCTTC.

The chain uses TRBV27 and TRBJ2-5; unclear D gene. Germline V gene data show CDR1 as MNHEY and CDR2 as SMNVEV (reference sequence). V shed 4 bases and J shed 3 bases, with 3 bases lying between them. The CDR3 loop spans 11 amino acids. CDR3 DNA: TGTGCCAGCAGTTCAAAAGAGACCCAGTACTTC. Residues: CASSSKETQYF.